The 2 T cell receptor beta chains in this list originate from one sample, sequenced in a study of identifying expanded T cells in peripheral blood. Here immunoSEQ multiplex PCR was the method, and the copy in TCRdb shows in-frame clones only, minus some. The sample yields approximately 110,000 clones, around 89% seen once. The sequencing input was blood. Receptor source: a person aged 18-70 years in good health.

This clone turned up a few times. This chain connects TRBV19 to TRBJ1-2; unclear D gene. Trimming left V 6 bases short and J 5 bases short, with 4 bases between. Per germline, CDR1 LNHDA and CDR2 SQIVND (reference sequence). The CDR3 spans 10 residues. In DNA form, the CDR3 reads TGTGCCAGTAGCCATTATGGCTACACCTTC. Protein product: CASSHYGYTF.

CDR3 nucleotides: TGTGCCATCAGTCGTACGGGACAGGCCAATGAAAAACTGTTTTTT. Translating it yields CAISRTGQANEKLFF. The genes are TRBV10-3 and TRBJ1-4; the match to TRBD1 covers 8 bases. V was pared by 5 bases and J by 5 bases, with 7 bases of the junction left unmatched. Germline V lookup: CDR1 ENHRY, CDR2 SYGVKD. The CDR3 consists of 15 residues.